A selection of T cell receptor beta chains follows, all from one sample in a study of tumor-infiltrating lymphocytes in primary liver carcinoma. MiXCR, applied by TCRdb to the multiplex PCR reads, yields one record per CDR3 protein. The sample lists approximately 330,000 distinct CDR3 sequences; approximately 65% were seen once. The source material was peripheral blood. All receptors come from a man aged 40-49 years with primary liver carcinoma and hepatitis B virus infection. CDR3s include the opening cysteine and the closing phenylalanine or tryptophan. D genes are given only for firm matches. Size is omitted from some rows. Given values are once, few, many or a class for expanded clones.

- TRBJ2-7 TRBV4-1 TRBD1 CAISRGQDISYEQYF TGCGCCATCAGCCGGGGACAGGATATCTCCTACGAGCAGTACTTC
- TRBJ2-5 TRBV11-2 - CARSLVPSQETQYF TGTGCCAGGAGCTTAGTACCGAGTCAAGAGACCCAGTACTTC
- TRBJ2-2 TRBV11-2 - CASSPLGDHLDGELFF TGTGCCAGCAGCCCCCTGGGGGACCACCTGGACGGGGAACTGTTTTTT
- TRBJ2-7 TRBV11-1 TRBD2 CVSSRLVAGTYEQYF TGTGTCAGCAGCCGCCTGGTAGCGGGGACCTACGAGCAGTACTTC
- TRBJ2-3 TRBV11-2 - CASSLVTGTRTDRQYF TGTGCCAGCAGCTTAGTTACTGGAACACGGACAGATAGGCAGTATTTT
- TRBJ1-1 TRBV19 - CASSIRQGKENTEAFF TGTGCCAGTAGTATACGGCAGGGGAAAGAGAACACTGAAGCTTTCTTT
- TRBJ2-1 TRBV5-4 TRBD2 CASSFGTNAYNEQFF TGTGCCAGCAGCTTCGGGACTAATGCCTACAATGAGCAGTTCTTC
few TRBJ2-7 TRBV10-3 - CAISESSRGASYEQYF TGTGCCATCAGTGAGTCTAGCCGCGGGGCTTCCTACGAGCAGTACTTC
- TRBJ2-2 TRBV2 - CASSEFTATGELFF TGTGCCAGCAGTGAATTTACGGCGACCGGGGAGCTGTTTTTT
few TRBJ1-5 TRBV21-1 - CASSKHQGGTSNQPQHF TGTGCCAGCAGCAAGCATCAGGGGGGTACTAGCAATCAGCCCCAGCATTTT
once TRBJ1-6 TRBV6-6 - CANSYLGSSYNSPLHF TGTGCCAACAGTTACTTGGGGAGCTCCTATAATTCACCACTCCACTTT
- TRBJ2-6 TRBV10-3 TRBD2 CAINVGGHGANILTF TGTGCCATCAATGTGGGAGGGCACGGGGCCAACATCCTGACTTTC
few TRBJ2-3 TRBV28 - CASSTTATDTQYF TGTGCCAGCAGTACAACAGCCACAGATACGCAGTATTTT
- TRBJ2-7 TRBV6-5 - CASREQGHSSYEQYF TGTGCCAGCAGAGAGCAGGGACATAGCTCCTACGAGCAGTACTTC
- TRBJ2-6 TRBV11-2 - CASSRLLQGLRGANALTF TGTGCCAGCAGCCGCCTATTACAGGGATTACGTGGGGCCAACGCCCTGACTTTC
- TRBJ2-3 TRBV11-2 - CASSLSDSITDKQYF TGTGCCAGCAGCTTATCCGACAGCATCACAGATAAGCAGTATTTC
once TRBJ2-7 TRBV5-5 - CASSLVIYGFDEQYF TGTGCCAGCAGCTTGGTTATCTACGGGTTTGACGAGCAGTACTTC
once TRBJ2-7 TRBV11-2 - CASSSGPAGSREQYF TGTGCCAGCAGCTCGGGGCCAGCAGGGTCGCGGGAGCAGTACTTC
once TRBJ1-1 TRBV11-1 - CASSKVRPGTEAFF TGTGCCAGCAGCAAAGTACGGCCGGGGACTGAAGCTTTCTTT
- TRBJ2-4 TRBV20-1 - CSADSLEVAKNIQYF TGCAGTGCTGATTCACTAGAGGTGGCCAAAAACATTCAGTATTTC
- TRBJ2-5 TRBV11-2 - CASSLSHLGETQYF TGTGCCAGCAGCTTATCACATTTGGGAGAGACCCAGTACTTC
- TRBJ2-1 TRBV24-1 - CATSHQFDNEQFF TGTGCCACCAGTCACCAGTTCGACAATGAGCAGTTCTTC
- TRBJ2-5 TRBV5-4 TRBD2 CASSPGLAAIQETQYF TGTGCCAGCAGCCCAGGACTAGCGGCGATCCAAGAGACCCAGTACTTC
few TRBJ2-4 TRBV10-2 - CASSEGPGNIQYF TGCGCCAGCAGTGAGGGGCCGGGAAACATTCAGTACTTC
- TRBJ2-5 TRBV6-5 TRBD2 CASTRTSGSETQYF TGTGCCAGCACCCGGACTAGCGGTTCGGAGACCCAGTACTTC
- TRBJ2-5 TRBV7-3 - CASSRGGAPRLETQYF TGTGCCAGCAGCCGCGGAGGGGCGCCAAGACTAGAGACCCAGTACTTC
- TRBJ1-2 TRBV29-1 TRBD1 CSVYYGTGGYGYAF TGCAGCGTTTACTACGGGACAGGGGGATATGGCTACGCCTTC
many TRBJ2-3 TRBV6-5 TRBD1 CASSPTAGGADTQYF TGTGCCAGCAGCCCGACCGCAGGGGGCGCAGATACGCAGTATTTT
many TRBJ2-3 TRBV6-5 - CASSSPGTLNTQYF TGTGCCAGCAGTTCCCCCGGGACTCTAAATACGCAGTATTTT